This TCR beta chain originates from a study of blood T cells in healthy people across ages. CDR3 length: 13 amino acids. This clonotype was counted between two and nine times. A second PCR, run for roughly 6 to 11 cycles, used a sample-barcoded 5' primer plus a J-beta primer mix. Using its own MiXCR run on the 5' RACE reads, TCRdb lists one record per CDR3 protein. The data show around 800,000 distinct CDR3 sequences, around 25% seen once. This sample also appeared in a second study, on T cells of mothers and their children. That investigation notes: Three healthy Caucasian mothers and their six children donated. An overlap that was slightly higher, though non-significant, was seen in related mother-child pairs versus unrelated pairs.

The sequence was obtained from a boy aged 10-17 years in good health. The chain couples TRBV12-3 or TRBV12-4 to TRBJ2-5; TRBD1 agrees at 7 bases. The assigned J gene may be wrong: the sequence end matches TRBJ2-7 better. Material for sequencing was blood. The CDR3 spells CASSLTGMYEQYF. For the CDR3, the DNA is TGTGCCAGCAGTTTGACAGGGATGTACGAGCAGTACTTC.